These 8 T cell receptor beta chains were sequenced from one sample in a study of CD8+CD57+ T cells in acquired aplastic anemia. All sequencing subjects had displayed CD8+CD57+ cell expansion on flow cytometry. Genomic DNA served as template for TCR beta VDJ and CDR3 profiling. Via MiXCR, TCRdb re-called the reads, giving one row per CDR3 protein. There are about 160,000 distinct CDR3 sequences in the sample; roughly 48% occur only once, and roughly 30% lies in the top ten. The specimen sequenced was sorted CD4+, CD8+, or CD8+CD57+ T cells (not recorded which) from PBMCs. The receptor set was obtained from a human donor with aplastic anemia.

This clonotype was observed a few times. This chain links TRBV2 with TRBJ1-5; 7 nucleotides align to TRBD1. Germline assignment: CDR1 SNHLY and CDR2 FYNNEI. With V trimmed by 4 bases and J by 6 bases, 6 bases remained unmatched. The CDR3 covers 14 residues. CDR3 amino acids: CASSGGGASQPQHF. The DNA of the CDR3 is TGTGCCAGCAGTGGAGGGGGCGCGAGTCAGCCCCAGCATTTT.

This clonotype was counted many times. The chain employs TRBV4-3 and TRBJ1-1; D is undetermined. In germline, CDR1 is LGHNA, CDR2 YSLEER. Between the trimmed V and J ends, which lost 0 bases and 1 base, there was a span of 9 bases. The CDR3 consists of 15 residues. The CDR3 here is CASSQDLSGNTEAFF. Written as DNA, the CDR3 is TGCGCCAGCAGCCAAGATTTGTCCGGGAACACTGAAGCTTTCTTT.

This clonotype was counted a few times. The chain links TRBV2 to TRBJ2-7, with TRBD2 identical over 9 bases. The CDR3 contains 13 residues. Germline lookup yields CDR1 SNHLY and CDR2 FYNNEI. Germline trimming cut 6 bases from V and 5 bases from J; bases unmatched to any gene: 5. CDR3 DNA: TGTGCCAGCAGGGGGGGGACTAGCAACGAGCAGTACTTC. It is translated as CASRGGTSNEQYF.

This clonotype appeared a few times. A much larger clonotype is one base distant, so this may be a read error. The missing conserved phenylalanine or tryptophan at the end of this CDR3 makes a read error likely. The chain is built from TRBV2 and TRBJ2-7; possible D gene TRBD2, 6 bases. The V gene lost 9 bases and the J gene lost 1 base, with 22 bases spanning the gap. The CDR3 extends over 16 amino acids. Germline loops: CDR1 SNHLY, CDR2 FYNNEI. CDR3 nucleotide sequence: TGTGCCAGTGGCGGGACCCTCACCTCACTATCCTACGAGCAGTACTCC. It specifies CASGGTLTSLSYEQYS.

A few counts support this clonotype. One junction end disagrees with the germline gene, perhaps due to a read error. The CDR3 sequence: CAGSLVGGTHDTEAFF. CDR3 in DNA: TGTGCCGGCAGTTTAGTGGGGGGGACACATGACACTGAAGCTTTCTTT. The chain joins TRBV12-3 or TRBV12-4 to TRBJ1-1, with a tentative D call TRBD1 (6 bases). The CDR3 extends over 16 amino acids.

The rearrangement links TRBV7-6 to TRBJ2-7; D remains ambiguous. CDR1 and CDR2 (germline): SGHVS, FNYEAQ. The CDR3 extends over 13 amino acids. Trimming took 1 base from V and 3 from J, leaving 7 bases between them. The CDR3 nucleotides are TGTGCCAGCAGCTTAGACAGCCGCTACGAGCAGTACTTC. Amino acid sequence: CASSLDSRYEQYF.

V gene TRBV15 combines with J gene TRBJ2-7; D is perhaps TRBD2 (5 bases). Germline V CDR1 and CDR2: LNHNV, YYDKDF (reference sequence). The V gene lost 1 base and the J gene lost 4 bases, with 11 bases spanning the gap. This CDR3 spans 14 amino acids. The CDR3 reads CATSRGTGSYEQYF. The DNA for the CDR3 is TGTGCCACCAGCAGAGGGACTGGTTCGTACGAGCAGTACTTC.

This clonotype was observed many times. J is TRBJ1-2 and V is TRBV9, with a possible D match to TRBD1 (6 bases). V dropped 3 bases and J dropped 2 bases, with 14 bases sitting between them. This CDR3 is 15 amino acids long. CDR1 and CDR2 from the germline V gene are SGDLS and YYNGEE. The CDR3 DNA reads TGTGCCAGCAGCGGCCCCGGGCAGGGGAACTATGGCTACACCTTC. The encoded protein is CASSGPGQGNYGYTF.